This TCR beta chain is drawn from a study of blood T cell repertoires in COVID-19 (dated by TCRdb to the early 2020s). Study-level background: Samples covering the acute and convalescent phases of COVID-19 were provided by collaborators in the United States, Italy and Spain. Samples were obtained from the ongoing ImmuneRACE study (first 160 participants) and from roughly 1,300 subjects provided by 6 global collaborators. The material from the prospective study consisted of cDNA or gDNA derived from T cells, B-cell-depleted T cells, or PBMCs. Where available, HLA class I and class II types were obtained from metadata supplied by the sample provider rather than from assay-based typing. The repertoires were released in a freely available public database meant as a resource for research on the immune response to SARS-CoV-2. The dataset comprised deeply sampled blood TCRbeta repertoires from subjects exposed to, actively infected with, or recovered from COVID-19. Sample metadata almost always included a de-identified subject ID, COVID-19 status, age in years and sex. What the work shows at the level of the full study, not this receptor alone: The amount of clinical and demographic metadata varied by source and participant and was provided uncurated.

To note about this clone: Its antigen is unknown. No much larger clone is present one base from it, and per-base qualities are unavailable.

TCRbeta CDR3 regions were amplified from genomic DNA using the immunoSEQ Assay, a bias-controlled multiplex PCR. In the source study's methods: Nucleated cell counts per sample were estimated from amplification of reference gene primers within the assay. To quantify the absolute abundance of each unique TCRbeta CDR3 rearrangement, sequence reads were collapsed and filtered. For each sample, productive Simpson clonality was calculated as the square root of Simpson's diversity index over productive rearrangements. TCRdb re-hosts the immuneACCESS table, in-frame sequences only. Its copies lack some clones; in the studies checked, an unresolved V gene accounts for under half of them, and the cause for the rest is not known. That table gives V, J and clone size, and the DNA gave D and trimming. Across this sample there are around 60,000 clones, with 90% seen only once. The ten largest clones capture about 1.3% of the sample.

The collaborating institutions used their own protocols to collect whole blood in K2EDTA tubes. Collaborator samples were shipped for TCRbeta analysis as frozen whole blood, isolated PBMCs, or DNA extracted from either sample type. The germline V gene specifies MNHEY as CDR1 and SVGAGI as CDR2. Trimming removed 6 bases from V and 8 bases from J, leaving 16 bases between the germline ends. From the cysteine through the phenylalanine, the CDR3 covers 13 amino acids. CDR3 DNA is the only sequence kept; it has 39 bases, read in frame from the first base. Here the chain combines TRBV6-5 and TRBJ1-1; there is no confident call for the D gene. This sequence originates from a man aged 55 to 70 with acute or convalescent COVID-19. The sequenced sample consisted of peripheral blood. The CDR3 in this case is CASRRSSAGEAFF. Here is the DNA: TGTGCCAGCAGGAGATCTTCGGCGGGGGAAGCTTTCTTT.